The 30 T cell receptor beta chains below come from one sample, sequenced in a study of CD8+CD57+ T cells in acquired aplastic anemia. All patients picked for sequencing had shown, by flow cytometry, an expansion of CD8+CD57+ cells. Profiling of TCR beta VDJ combinations and CDR3 sequences used genomic DNA as template. TCRdb recomputed calls from the reads with MiXCR, one row per CDR3 protein. The sample gives about 290,000 distinct CDR3 sequences, roughly 61% of which show up once; approximately 1.3% is in the top ten. Specimen: sorted CD4+, CD8+, or CD8+CD57+ T cells (not recorded which) from PBMCs. These receptors were collected from a human donor with aplastic anemia.

The table lists this clonotype with many counts. The rearrangement joins TRBV29-1 to TRBJ2-7; TRBD2 matches 10 bases. This CDR3 has 15 residues. The ends lost 3 bases at V and 2 bases at J; junction bases unmatched: 7. CDR1 and CDR2 from the germline V gene are SQVTM and ANQGSEA. CDR3 residues: CSVEFVAGGPYEQYF. The CDR3 DNA reads TGCAGCGTTGAGTTTGTAGCGGGAGGACCCTACGAGCAGTACTTC.

The gene calls are TRBV10-3 and TRBJ2-7; TRBD1 agrees at 7 bases. The V gene end was trimmed by 7 bases and the J gene end by 2 bases; junction bases not matched to a gene: 8. CDR1 is ENHRY and CDR2 is SYGVKD in the germline V gene. The CDR3 has 14 amino acids. CDR3: CAIKGRDSPYEQYF. DNA for the CDR3: TGTGCCATCAAAGGTCGGGACAGCCCCTACGAGCAGTACTTC.

The V gene is TRBV19, the J gene TRBJ1-6; unclear D gene. Per the germline V gene, CDR1 is LNHDA and CDR2 is SQIVND (reference sequence). The CDR3 sequence is 12 residues long. V lost 3 bases and J lost 7, with 4 bases in between. For the CDR3, the DNA is TGTGCCAGTAGTATTCGGAATTCACCCCTCCACTTT. Translation gives CASSIRNSPLHF.

The chain is built from TRBV7-9 and TRBJ1-2; possible D gene TRBD1, 5 bases. Looked up from germline, CDR1 is SEHNR and CDR2 is FQNEAQ (reference sequence). This CDR3 has 13 residues. Deletions cut 1 base from V and 8 bases from J, with 11 bases between. This chain's CDR3 is CASSLGQGDGYTF. DNA for the CDR3: TGTGCCAGCAGCTTAGGTCAGGGTGACGGCTACACCTTC.

The rearrangement links TRBV6-5 to TRBJ2-2; either TRBD1 or TRBD2 may fit D (6 bases each). The CDR3 is made up of 15 amino acids. The ends were cut back, 8 bases at V and 7 bases at J, with 20 bases in the middle. The germline V gene encodes CDR1 MNHEY and CDR2 SVGAGI. CDR3 DNA: TGTGCCAGCTTATCCGGGACACTCGGGAGCGGGGAGCTGTTTTTT. Translating gives CASLSGTLGSGELFF.

This chain joins TRBV7-9 and TRBJ1-1; TRBD1 matches 9 bases. Losses at the gene ends were 5 bases for V and 7 bases for J; bases not matched to a gene: 8. This CDR3 is built from 14 residues. Germline V CDR1 and CDR2: SEHNR, FQNEAQ (reference sequence). This CDR3 reads CASSPTGGAFEAFF. The CDR3 DNA reads as TGTGCCAGCAGCCCTACAGGGGGCGCGTTTGAAGCTTTCTTT.

The CDR3 region has the DNA TGTGCCATCGCCCCGGACCGGACAGATACGCAGTATTTT. Protein: CAIAPDRTDTQYF. The V and J genes are TRBV10-3 and TRBJ2-3; no clear D gene. V was trimmed by 8 bases and J by 3 bases, leaving 12 bases between them. The CDR3 covers 13 residues. Looked up from germline, CDR1 is ENHRY and CDR2 is SYGVKD.

The V call is TRBV9, the J call TRBJ2-7; D perhaps matches TRBD2 (6 bases). Trimming shortened V by 3 bases and J by 4 bases, and 14 bases separated the two germline ends. CDR1 is SGDLS, CDR2 YYNGEE, per germline. This CDR3 has 14 amino acids. The CDR3 DNA follows: TGTGCCAGCAGCGCGGGACTCGATGGGTACGAGCAGTACTTC. It yields the protein CASSAGLDGYEQYF.

CDR3 bases: TGTGCCAGCAGCGTAGGAGAGGCTGAAGCTTTCTTT. Its protein is CASSVGEAEAFF. The gene calls are TRBV9 and TRBJ1-1; D unclear. Trimming stripped 0 bases from V and 6 bases from J, with 6 bases between. This CDR3 spans 12 amino acids. Germline loops: CDR1 SGDLS, CDR2 YYNGEE.

The chain recombines TRBV7-9 with TRBJ1-1; D call uncertain. Germline CDR1 reads SEHNR; CDR2 reads FQNEAQ (reference sequence). The CDR3 has 15 amino acids. V was trimmed by 4 bases and J by 3 bases, leaving 15 bases between them. CDR3 protein: CASSWLPGWDTEAFF. DNA for the CDR3: TGTGCCAGCAGCTGGCTTCCGGGGTGGGACACTGAAGCTTTCTTT.

Ten or more counts support this clonotype. V is TRBV7-9 and J is TRBJ1-4, with 9 positions matching TRBD1. J was trimmed by 10 bases and V by 4 bases; bases with no gene match: 7. CDR3 length equals 14 residues. Germline V gene lookup returns CDR1 SEHNR and CDR2 FQNEAQ (reference sequence). CDR3 region: CASSSQGAQGKLFF. The CDR3 DNA is TGTGCCAGCAGCTCACAGGGGGCGCAGGGAAAACTGTTTTTT.

CDR3 loop: CSVGLAGRYEQYF. In DNA form, the CDR3 reads TGCAGCGTCGGACTAGCGGGGCGCTACGAGCAGTACTTC. The chain joins TRBV29-1 to TRBJ2-7; 12 bases align to TRBD2. Per germline, CDR1 SQVTM and CDR2 ANQGSEA. The CDR3 runs 13 residues. Trimming removed 6 bases from V and 3 bases from J; junction bases left unmatched: 3.

The CDR3 sequence: CASSPWDSRQPQHF. The CDR3 DNA sequence: TGCGCCAGCAGCCCATGGGACAGCCGACAGCCCCAGCATTTT. The V call is TRBV4-1, the J call TRBJ1-5; 7 bases match TRBD1. The CDR3 contains 14 residues. Germline CDR1 is MGHRA and CDR2 is YSYEKL. V trimming: 4 bases; J trimming: 7 bases; junction bases outside the gene matches: 7.

The chain links TRBV2 to TRBJ1-6; no clear D. Germline assignment: CDR1 SNHLY and CDR2 FYNNEI. Trimming shortened V by 0 bases and J by 8 bases, and 14 bases separated the two germline ends. The CDR3 is made up of 16 amino acids. In DNA form, the CDR3 reads TGTGCCAGCAGTGAAGCGCTTCTTAGGGTAGATTCACCCCTCCACTTT. It translates to CASSEALLRVDSPLHF.

The chain combines TRBV5-1 with TRBJ2-7; 7 bases map to TRBD2. This CDR3 comprises 12 residues. Germline V gives CDR1 SGHRS, CDR2 YFSETQ. Losses at the gene ends were 2 bases for V and 7 bases for J; bases not matched to a gene: 3. This CDR3 is CASSLQAGEQYF. The CDR3 DNA is TGCGCCAGCAGCTTACAAGCGGGAGAGCAGTACTTC.

The CDR3 reads CASSLSPGSYEQYF. In DNA, the CDR3 is TGTGCCAGCAGCTTGAGTCCAGGGTCGTACGAGCAGTACTTC. This chain uses TRBV14 with TRBJ2-7, with a weak D call TRBD1 (5 bases). This CDR3 has 14 residues. Germline V gene sequence: CDR1 SGHDN, CDR2 FVKESK. V lost 5 bases to trimming and J lost 4 bases, with 15 bases between them. Together with reference TRBV14 and TRBJ2-7, the CDR3 gives the full variable domain: EAGVTQFPSHSVIEKGQTVTLRCDPISGHDNLYWYRRVMGKEIKFLLHFVKESKQDESGMPNNRFLAERTGGTYSTLKVQPAELEDSGVYFCASSLSPGSYEQYFGPGTRLTVT.

The chain joins TRBV7-6 to TRBJ1-1, with 10 bases identical to TRBD1. Germline V lookup: CDR1 SGHVS, CDR2 FNYEAQ. The CDR3 runs to 17 residues. After removal of 6 bases from V and 0 bases from J, the junction contained 10 bases not matched to a gene. CDR3 in amino acids: CASRKDRGRIVNTEAFF. CDR3 in DNA: TGTGCCAGCAGAAAAGACAGGGGGCGGATTGTGAACACTGAAGCTTTCTTT.

The DNA of the CDR3 is TGCGCCAGCAGTGCCATTAGCGGGAGTAGAAATGAGCAGTTCTTC. It codes for CASSAISGSRNEQFF. The V call is TRBV10-2, the J call TRBJ2-1, with TRBD2 identical over 9 bases. V was pared by 4 bases and J by 7 bases, with 8 bases of the junction left unmatched. The CDR3 has 15 residues. Per the germline V gene, CDR1 is WSHSY and CDR2 is SAAADI.

This chain joins TRBV10-3 and TRBJ2-1, with 8 bases fitting TRBD2. Germline V gene data show CDR1 as ENHRY and CDR2 as SYGVKD. The CDR3 has 13 amino acids. V lost 5 bases to trimming and J lost 6 bases; unmatched junction nucleotides: 3. The CDR3 loop is CAISPGLVNEQFF. Written as DNA, the CDR3 is TGTGCCATCAGTCCGGGACTAGTCAATGAGCAGTTCTTC.

CDR3 sequence: CASSFALGALSGGSPLHF. CDR3 bases: TGTGCCAGCAGCTTCGCACTAGGGGCCCTCTCAGGGGGTTCACCCCTCCACTTT. The rearrangement uses TRBV7-6 and TRBJ1-6; 7 nucleotides align to TRBD1. This CDR3 comprises 18 residues. CDR1 is SGHVS and CDR2 is FNYEAQ in the germline V gene. Trimming took 3 bases from V and 9 from J; bases not matched to a gene: 17.

As to this clonotype: This may stem from a read error, because a much larger clone lies one nucleotide away. This sequence joins TRBV6-1 and TRBJ1-2; D gene uncertain. The germline CDR1 and CDR2 sequences are MNHNS and SASEGT. The CDR3 is 13 amino acids. The CDR3 sequence is CASSTQAPYGYAF. The CDR3 DNA follows: TGTGCCAGCAGCACTCAGGCCCCCTATGGCTACGCCTTC.

The chain uses TRBV20-1 and TRBJ2-5; D gene uncertain. V dropped 5 bases and J dropped 2 bases, with 12 bases sitting between them. There are 13 residues in the CDR3. From germline, CDR1 is DFQATT and CDR2 SNEGSKA (reference sequence). The CDR3 is CSAFTAQQETQYF. The CDR3 DNA sequence: TGCAGTGCTTTCACCGCACAGCAAGAGACCCAGTACTTC.

In this sample, this clonotype turned up a few times. The rearrangement links TRBV29-1 to TRBJ2-5, with D possibly TRBD2 on 5 matching bases. This CDR3 has 14 amino acids. In germline, CDR1 is SQVTM, CDR2 ANQGSEA. The V end lost 3 bases, the J end lost 1 base, and 12 bases lay between the germline ends. The CDR3 bases are TGCAGCGTTGACCCTAGCAGCTTCCAAGAGACCCAGTACTTC. Amino acids: CSVDPSSFQETQYF.

A remark on this clonotype: A read error may be the cause here, since a much bigger clone is one base away. The V call is TRBV5-5, the J call TRBJ1-2, with a possible D match to TRBD1 (5 bases). This CDR3 has 15 residues. CDR1 and CDR2 (germline): SGHKS, YYEKEE (reference sequence). The CDR3 spells CAGSLYDGGSQGYTF. In DNA form, the CDR3 reads TGTGCCGGCAGCTTGTATGATGGGGGGAGTCAGGGCTACACCTTC.

This clonotype showed up many times. The rearrangement joins TRBV9 to TRBJ1-6, with no clear D. V lost 3 bases to trimming and J lost 6 bases, with 4 bases between them. In germline, CDR1 is SGDLS, CDR2 YYNGEE. The CDR3 consists of 12 residues. CDR3 coding DNA: TGTGCCAGCAGCGAGATTAATTCACCCCTCCACTTT. As protein: CASSEINSPLHF.

There are many counts of this clonotype. The chain links TRBV2 to TRBJ1-1, with TRBD1 identical over 8 bases. The CDR3 covers 13 residues. V shed 11 bases and J 3 bases; nucleotides not matched to a gene: 8. Per the germline V gene, CDR1 is SNHLY and CDR2 is FYNNEI. In DNA form, the CDR3 reads TGTGCCGCAGGGGGCTATGCGGACACTGAAGCTTTCTTT. It specifies CAAGGYADTEAFF.

V gene TRBV5-1 combines with J gene TRBJ2-3; 9 bases line up with TRBD1. Germline CDR1 reads SGHRS; CDR2 reads YFSETQ. J lost 6 bases, V lost 4 bases, and 6 bases had no gene match. The CDR3 runs to 14 residues. The CDR3 DNA sequence: TGCGCCAGCAGCCCGGGACAGGGAGGGGATACGCAGTATTTT. It encodes CASSPGQGGDTQYF.

This clonotype has a handful of counts. A single base separates this from a much larger clone, so it may be a read error. This chain joins TRBV12-3 or TRBV12-4 and TRBJ2-3; 7 bases align to TRBD2. The CDR3 has 16 residues. The junction had 11 bases not matched to a gene; V was cut back by 6 bases and J by 2 bases. CDR3 sequence reads: CASRLAWGSFTDTQYF. As DNA, the CDR3 is TGTGCCAGCAGACTAGCGTGGGGGAGCTTCACAGATACGCAGTATTTT.

This clonotype has ten or more counts. The CDR3 loop reads CASSIGDGAQQPQHF. For the CDR3, the DNA is TGTGCCAGTAGTATAGGCGATGGGGCACAACAGCCCCAGCATTTT. The rearrangement uses TRBV19 and TRBJ1-5; maybe TRBD1 (5 bases). CDR1 is LNHDA and CDR2 is SQIVND in the germline V gene (reference sequence). Deletions cut 1 base from V and 7 bases from J, with 14 bases between. CDR3 length: 15 amino acids.

The gene calls are TRBV9 and TRBJ1-6; D remains unclear. Per germline, CDR1 SGDLS and CDR2 YYNGEE. Trimming removed 4 bases at V and 10 bases at J, with 18 bases between. The CDR3 is made up of 15 amino acids. The CDR3 coding sequence is TGTGCCAGCAGCCTCCGGGCCACAAGAGACTCACCCCTCCACTTT. Protein product: CASSLRATRDSPLHF.